This entry features one T cell receptor beta chain sequence. This clone was seen a handful of times. Which antigen it targets is not known. The record has no base qualities; no much larger clone is one base away. Preparation of the library involved the immunoSEQ multiplex PCR assay. Here the immuneACCESS table is served through TCRdb, limited to in-frame sequences with V and J called. Missing clones are a known gap in these copies; in checked studies unresolved V genes cover under half, and the rest lacks a known reason. Recorded for this sample are nearly 110,000 clones; about nine tenths of them occurred a single time. Jointly, the top ten make up just under 0.8% of the sample. The sample originates from a study of T cell changes during pregnancy in multiple sclerosis (dated 2019 in TCRdb). Notes on the research overall: The study looked at changes in the T cell repertoire across pregnancy in women with multiple sclerosis.

The V end gives up 6 bases and the J end 4 bases, leaving 7 bases in the junction not matched to a gene. The CDR3 runs 14 amino acids, cysteine and phenylalanine included. The CDR3 DNA has 42 bases and is translated from base 1. Per the germline V gene, MNHEY is the CDR1 and SVGAGI is the CDR2. The receptor comes from a female donor in good health, enrolled as a control in a pregnancy study. The sequence is built from TRBV6-5 and TRBJ1-2, and TRBD1 matches 8 of the central bases. The specimen comprised peripheral blood, sampled in the third trimester of pregnancy. The CDR3 region reads CASSQGAGSYGYTF. Read as DNA, the sequence is TGTGCCAGCAGCCAGGGGGCTGGGAGCTATGGCTACACCTTC.